This T cell receptor (beta chain) originates from a study of T-cell memory formation after mild COVID-19. Study information: In these data, TCR clusters were largely donor specific.

This clonotype was counted only a few times. Germline CDR1 and CDR2: MGHRA and YSYEKL. This CDR3 region has 13 residues. V was shortened by 2 bases and J by 4 bases, with 8 bases between the two germline ends. Using constant-segment primers, 5'RACE produced TCR alpha and TCR beta cDNA libraries carrying sample barcodes and UMIs. In TCRdb, the 5' RACE reads were re-called with MiXCR into one record per CDR3 protein. The repertoire holds 350,000 to 450,000 distinct CDR3 sequences, with approximately 15% as singletons. V usage is TRBV4-1 and J usage is TRBJ1-2; the D is unclear. The origin of this receptor is a man aged 18 to 29 who had mild COVID-19 (a few samples of this study predate the infection). Cell type and time point are not known. Material: PBMCs or a T cell subset sorted from them (not recorded which). This chain's CDR3 is CASSQQLTYGYTF. As DNA, the CDR3 is TGCGCCAGCAGCCAACAGCTTACCTATGGCTACACCTTC.